This paragraph covers one T cell receptor (beta chain) sequence. Antigen: not known. From CD4+ cells came CD45RA+ naive and CD45RA-negative memory subsets. V shed 0 bases and J 4 bases; nucleotides not matched to a gene: 7. CDR3 length: 16 residues. From germline, CDR1 is SGHRS and CDR2 YFSETQ. These data originate in a study of shared clonotypes between healthy human individuals. For the study at large: Researchers assigned three CD4 naive, three CD4 memory, two CD8 naive and one CD8 memory plate to each donor. Findings and limits, study-wide: Unshared clonotypes carried lower generation probabilities than those common to all four donors.

Each replicate PCR on the sorted subsets used roughly 190 ng DNA (approximately 27,000 T cell genomes). Method: immunoSEQ multiplex PCR; TCRdb's copy keeps in-frame clones and lacks some. The table shows about 360,000 clones, with about 73% occurring only once. The chain links TRBV5-1 to TRBJ2-7, with 10 positions matching TRBD1. This clonotype was sampled from a man aged 25-40 years in good health. Sequenced: memory CD4+ T cells sorted from blood. This sample's subset: CD45RA-negative fraction. The CDR3 bases are TGCGCCAGCAGCTTGGTTCCCGGGACAGGGGTTTACGAGCAGTACTTC. The encoded protein is CASSLVPGTGVYEQYF.